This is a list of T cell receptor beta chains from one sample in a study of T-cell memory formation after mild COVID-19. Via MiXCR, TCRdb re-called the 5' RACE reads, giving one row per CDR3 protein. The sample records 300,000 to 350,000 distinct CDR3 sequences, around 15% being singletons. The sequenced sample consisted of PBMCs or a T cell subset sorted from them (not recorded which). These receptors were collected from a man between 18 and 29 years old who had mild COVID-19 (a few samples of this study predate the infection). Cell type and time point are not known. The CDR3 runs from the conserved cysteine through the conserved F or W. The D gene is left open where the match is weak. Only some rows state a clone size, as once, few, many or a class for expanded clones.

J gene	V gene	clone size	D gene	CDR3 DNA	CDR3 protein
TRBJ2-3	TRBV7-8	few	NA	TGTGCCAGCAGCTTAGCGCCGGCAGGTCCCACAGATACGCAGTATTTT	CASSLAPAGPTDTQYF
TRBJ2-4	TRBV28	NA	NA	TGTGCCAGCAGTTTATTTGACTGGGGAGCCAAAAACATTCAGTACTTC	CASSLFDWGAKNIQYF
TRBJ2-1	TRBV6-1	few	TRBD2	TGTGCCAGCAGGCGTAGCGGGGGGAGGGCCTACAATGAGCAGTTCTTC	CASRRSGGRAYNEQFF
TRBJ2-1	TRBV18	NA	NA	TGTGCCAGCTCACCACGGGGCGGGGAATACAATGAGCAGTTCTTC	CASSPRGGEYNEQFF
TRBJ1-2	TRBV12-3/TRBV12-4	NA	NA	TGTGCCAGCAAAGCAGACTGGTTGTATGGCTACACCTTC	CASKADWLYGYTF
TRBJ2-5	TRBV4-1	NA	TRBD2	TGCGCCAGCAGCCAAGCGGGCGGGGGGGCAGAGACCCAGTACTTC	CASSQAGGGAETQYF
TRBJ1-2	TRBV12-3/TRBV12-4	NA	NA	TGTGCCAGCAGAGCGACAGCAGAATCCTATGGCTACACCTTC	CASRATAESYGYTF
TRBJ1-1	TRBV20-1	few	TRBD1	TGCAGTGCTGACAGGGGGAGGTATTGGACTGAAGCTTTCTTT	CSADRGRYWTEAFF
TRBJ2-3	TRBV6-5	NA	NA	TGTGCCAGCAGTTACTCGAGAGGGCAGGGTACAGATACGCAGTATTTT	CASSYSRGQGTDTQYF
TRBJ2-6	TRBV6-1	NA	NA	TGTGCCAGCAGGATAGACGGGGCCAACGTCCTGACTTTC	CASRIDGANVLTF
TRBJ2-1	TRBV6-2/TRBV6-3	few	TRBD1	TGTGCCACGGCACCGGGACAGGACACAATGAGGCAGTTCTTC	CATAPGQDTMRQFF
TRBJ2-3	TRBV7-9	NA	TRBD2	TGTGCCAGCAGCGTGACTAGCGGGGGACCCACAGATACGCAGTATTTT	CASSVTSGGPTDTQYF
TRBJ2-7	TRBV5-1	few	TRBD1	TGCGCCAGCAGCTCGAAGAGGGACAGGGGCTACGAGCAGTACTTC	CASSSKRDRGYEQYF
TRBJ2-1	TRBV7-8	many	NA	TGTGCCAGCAGCTTTTCGGGACCTGAGCAGTTCTTC	CASSFSGPEQFF
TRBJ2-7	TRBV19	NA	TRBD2	TGTGCCAGTAGATCTCCCGGGACTAGCAGAACCTACGAGCAGTACTTC	CASRSPGTSRTYEQYF
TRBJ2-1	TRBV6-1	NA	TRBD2	TGTGCCAGCAGAACATGGAAAGCGGGGGGGAGGGACAATGAGCAGTTCTTC	CASRTWKAGGRDNEQFF
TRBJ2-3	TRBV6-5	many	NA	TGTGCCAGCAGTTACTTAGGGGCCACCCAGGATACGCAGTATTTT	CASSYLGATQDTQYF
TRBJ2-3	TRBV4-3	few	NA	TGCGCCAGCAGCCAACAAATATCGACAGCAGATACGCAGTATTTT	CASSQQISTADTQYF
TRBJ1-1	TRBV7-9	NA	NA	TGTGCCAGCAGCTTATATGGCAGGGAAGTTGTTTATGACACTGAAGCTTTCTTT	CASSLYGREVVYDTEAFF
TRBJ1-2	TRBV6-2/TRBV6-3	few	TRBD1	TGTGCCAGCAGTTACGGACAGGGCTTCTATGGCTACACCTTC	CASSYGQGFYGYTF
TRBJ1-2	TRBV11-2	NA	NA	TGTGCCAGCAGCTCAAACAGGGCTGGCTACACCTTC	CASSSNRAGYTF
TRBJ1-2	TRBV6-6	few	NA	TGTGCCAGCAGTTATGTGACAATCAACTATGGCTACACCTTC	CASSYVTINYGYTF
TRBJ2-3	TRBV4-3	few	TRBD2	TGCGCCAGCAGCCACTGGTCCGCCCAGGCTAGCGGGGGCACAGATACGCAGTATTTT	CASSHWSAQASGGTDTQYF
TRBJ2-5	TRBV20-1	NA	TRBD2	TGCAGTGGTCTAGCGGGGGGGCAGGAGACCCAGTACTTC	CSGLAGGQETQYF
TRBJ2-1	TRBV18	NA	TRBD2	TGTGCCAGCTCACCGAGGGCTAGCGGGGAGGATGAGCAGTTCTTC	CASSPRASGEDEQFF
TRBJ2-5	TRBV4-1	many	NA	TGCGCCAGCAGCGGGAGCTGGGAGACCCAGTACTTC	CASSGSWETQYF
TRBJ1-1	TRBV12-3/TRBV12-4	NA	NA	TGTGCCAGCAGTTTATATGCCCAAGCTTTCTTT	CASSLYAQAFF
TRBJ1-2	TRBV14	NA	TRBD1	TGTGCCAGCAGCCAGGGACAGGGAGGAAGGAACTATGGCTACACCTTC	CASSQGQGGRNYGYTF
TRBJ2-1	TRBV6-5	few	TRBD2	TGTGCCAGCAGTTACTCGGGCGGGGGGGCTAATGAGCAGTTCTTC	CASSYSGGGANEQFF
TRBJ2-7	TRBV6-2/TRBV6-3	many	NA	TGTGCCAGCAGTTACCGAAACTTGCCCTACGAGCAGTACTTC	CASSYRNLPYEQYF
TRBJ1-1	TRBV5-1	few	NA	TGCGCCAGCAGCCGGCCAGGGACCCAATACCAAGCTTTCTTT	CASSRPGTQYQAFF
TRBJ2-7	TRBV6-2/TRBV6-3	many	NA	TGTGCCAGCAGTCGAACTATGACCGAGCAGTACTTC	CASSRTMTEQYF
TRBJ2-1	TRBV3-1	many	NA	TGTGCCAGCAGCCTACGGGACGCCAGCGGTTCTGAGCAGTTCTTC	CASSLRDASGSEQFF
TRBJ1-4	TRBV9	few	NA	TGTGCCAGCAGCCCCTCGCAAAGGGATGAAAAACTGTTTTTT	CASSPSQRDEKLFF
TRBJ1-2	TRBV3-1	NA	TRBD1	TGTGCCAGCAGCAAACAGGGGGCGCATGGCTACACATTC	CASSKQGAHGYTF
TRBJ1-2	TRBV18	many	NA	TGTGCCAGCTCACCAGGGGGGGCTGGTGGCTACACCTTC	CASSPGGAGGYTF
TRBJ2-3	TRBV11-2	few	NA	TGTGCCAGCAGCTTAGGGGGGCACTCAGATACGCAGTATTTT	CASSLGGHSDTQYF
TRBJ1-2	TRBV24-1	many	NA	TGTGCCACCAGTGATTTGGATATGGGCTATGGCTACACCTTC	CATSDLDMGYGYTF
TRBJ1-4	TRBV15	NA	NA	TGTGCCACCAGTTTTGGGCTGGGGATAGGGGAAAAACTGTTTTTT	CATSFGLGIGEKLFF
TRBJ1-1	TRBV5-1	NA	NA	TGCGCCAGCAGCTTAGGCGTGGACGGCTACACTGAAGCTTTCTTT	CASSLGVDGYTEAFF
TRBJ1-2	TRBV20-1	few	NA	TGCAGTGCTAGAAACCCCCTGACCGGCTACACCTTC	CSARNPLTGYTF
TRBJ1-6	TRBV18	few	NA	TGTGCCAGCTCAATTGGTAATTCACCCCTCCACTTT	CASSIGNSPLHF